This TCR beta chain was obtained from a study of Ad26.COV2.S vaccination and SARS-CoV-2 variants. Study conclusions and caveats: A substantial breadth of spike-specific CD8+ and CD4+ T cell responses after vaccination has been reported. Measurements of TCR breadth and depth may have given underestimates of the total T cell responses. Non-spike TCR breadth showed similarity between vaccine and placebo recipients.

Sequenced by immunoSEQ multiplex PCR; TCRdb stores in-frame clones only, minus some. The profile shows about 180,000 clones, around nine tenths of them singletons. This CDR3 comprises 13 residues. Trimming removed 5 bases at V and 4 bases at J, with 11 bases between. CDR1 is SGHAT, CDR2 FQDESV, per germline (reference sequence). In this sample, this clone turned up once. Its antigen is as yet unknown. The V gene is TRBV11-1, the J gene TRBJ1-2; D may be TRBD1 (5 bases). The clonotype originates from a human donor who had recovered from COVID-19. Sequencing used peripheral blood, obtained after recovery from COVID-19. The DNA of the CDR3 is TGTGCCAGCAGCCCGAAGGGGTCCTATGGCTACACCTTC. Amino acid sequence: CASSPKGSYGYTF.